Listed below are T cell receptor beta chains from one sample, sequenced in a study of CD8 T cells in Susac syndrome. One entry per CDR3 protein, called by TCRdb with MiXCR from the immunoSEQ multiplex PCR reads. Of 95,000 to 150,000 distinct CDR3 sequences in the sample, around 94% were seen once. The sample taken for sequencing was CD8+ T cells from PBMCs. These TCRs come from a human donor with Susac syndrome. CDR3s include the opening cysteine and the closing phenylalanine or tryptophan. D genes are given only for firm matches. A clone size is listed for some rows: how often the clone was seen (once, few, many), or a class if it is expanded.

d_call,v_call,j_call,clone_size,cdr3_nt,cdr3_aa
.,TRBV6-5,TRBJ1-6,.,TGTGCCAGCAGTTACTCGAGTTGGGGAGATAATTCACCCCTCCACTTT,CASSYSSWGDNSPLHF
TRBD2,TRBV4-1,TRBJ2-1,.,TGCGCCAGCAGACAGACTAGCGGGGGCGTGCAGTTCTTC,CASRQTSGGVQFF
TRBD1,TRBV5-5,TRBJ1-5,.,TGTGCCAGCAGCTTGGGACAGGGGAGCAATCAGCCCCAGCATTTT,CASSLGQGSNQPQHF
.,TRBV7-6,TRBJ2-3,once,TGTGCCAGCAGCGCCCGGCCTCGATCCACAGATACGCAGTATTTT,CASSARPRSTDTQYF
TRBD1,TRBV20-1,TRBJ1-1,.,TGCAGTGCTAGCGATGGACAGGGGACCGATTTGAACACTGAAGCTTTCTTT,CSASDGQGTDLNTEAFF
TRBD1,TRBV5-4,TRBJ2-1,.,TGTGCCAGCAGCTTAGGAACAGGGGCCGAGCAGTTCTTC,CASSLGTGAEQFF
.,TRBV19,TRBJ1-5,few,TGTGCCAGTAGTTACAGGGACAGCAATCAGCCCCAGCATTTT,CASSYRDSNQPQHF
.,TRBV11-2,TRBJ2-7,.,TGTGCCAGCACCCCGGGGTTGGGGGCTTACGAGCAGTACTTC,CASTPGLGAYEQYF
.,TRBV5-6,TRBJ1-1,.,TGTGCCAGCAGGCCGAGGGGGGGCTCTACAAGGACTGAAGCTTTCTTT,CASRPRGGSTRTEAFF
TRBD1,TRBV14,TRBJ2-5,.,TGTGCCAGCAGCCGTACACAGGGGGCGGTCGAGACCCAGTACTTC,CASSRTQGAVETQYF